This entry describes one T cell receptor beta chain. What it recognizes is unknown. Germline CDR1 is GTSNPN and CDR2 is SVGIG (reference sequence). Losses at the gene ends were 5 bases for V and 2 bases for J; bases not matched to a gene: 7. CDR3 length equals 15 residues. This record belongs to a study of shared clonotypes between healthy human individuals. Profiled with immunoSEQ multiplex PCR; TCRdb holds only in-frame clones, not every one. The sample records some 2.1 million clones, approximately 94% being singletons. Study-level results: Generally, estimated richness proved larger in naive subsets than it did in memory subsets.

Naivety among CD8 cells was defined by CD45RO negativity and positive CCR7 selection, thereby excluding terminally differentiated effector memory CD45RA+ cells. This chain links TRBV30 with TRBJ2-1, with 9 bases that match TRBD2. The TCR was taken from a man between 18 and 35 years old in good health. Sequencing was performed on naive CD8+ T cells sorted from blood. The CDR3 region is CAWDPGTSPYNEQFF. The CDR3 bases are TGTGCCTGGGACCCCGGGACTAGCCCCTACAATGAGCAGTTCTTC.